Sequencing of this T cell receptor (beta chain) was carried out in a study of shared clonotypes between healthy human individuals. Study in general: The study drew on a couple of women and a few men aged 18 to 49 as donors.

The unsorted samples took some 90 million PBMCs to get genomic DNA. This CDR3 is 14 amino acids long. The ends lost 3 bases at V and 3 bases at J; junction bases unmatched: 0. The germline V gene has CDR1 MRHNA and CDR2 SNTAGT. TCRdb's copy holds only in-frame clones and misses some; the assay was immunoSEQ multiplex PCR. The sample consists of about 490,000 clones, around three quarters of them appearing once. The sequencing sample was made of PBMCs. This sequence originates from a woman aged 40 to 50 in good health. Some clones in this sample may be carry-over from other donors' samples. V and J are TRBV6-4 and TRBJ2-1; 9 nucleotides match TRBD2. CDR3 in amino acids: CASSETSGYNEQFF. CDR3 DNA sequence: TGTGCCAGCAGTGAGACTAGCGGCTACAATGAGCAGTTCTTC.